A selection of T cell receptor beta chains follows, all from one sample in a study of CD8+CD57+ T cells in acquired aplastic anemia. MiXCR was run by TCRdb on the reads, yielding one entry per CDR3 protein. The sample has more than 150,000 distinct CDR3 sequences, around 45% seen once; the top ten hold 8% to 10%. The sequenced sample was sorted CD4+, CD8+, or CD8+CD57+ T cells (not recorded which) from PBMCs. Every receptor here comes from a human donor with aplastic anemia. CDR3s include the opening cysteine and the closing phenylalanine or tryptophan. A D gene is named only where the DNA matches it firmly. Clone size, where shown, is once, few, many, or a class for clones that have expanded.

v_call	clone_size	j_call	d_call	cdr3_nt	cdr3_aa
TRBV10-3	.	TRBJ1-2	TRBD1	TGTGCCATCAGTGAAACAGGGGAGGGGTATGGCTACACCTTC	CAISETGEGYGYTF
TRBV20-1	many	TRBJ1-5	.	TGCAGTGCTAGAGATGTGGACCAGCCCCAGCATTTT	CSARDVDQPQHF
TRBV20-1	.	TRBJ2-7	TRBD1	TGCAGTGCTAACGGGACAGGGGGCGACGAGCAGTACTTC	CSANGTGGDEQYF
TRBV24-1	.	TRBJ2-3	.	TGTGCCACCAGTGATCCCAATACGCAGTATTTT	CATSDPNTQYF
TRBV6-2/TRBV6-3	.	TRBJ1-6	.	TGTGCCAGCAGTATGTTCCGTCAGGGAAATTCACCCCTCCACTTT	CASSMFRQGNSPLHF
TRBV19	many	TRBJ2-1	TRBD1	TGTGCCCTCCCGACAGGGAGCTCCTACAATGAGCAGTTCTTC	CALPTGSSYNEQFF
TRBV13	few	TRBJ2-1	.	TGTGCCAGCGGGACTGACTCCTCGAGGCAGTTCTTC	CASGTDSSRQFF
TRBV6-1	.	TRBJ1-2	.	TGTGCCAGCAGTGAAGGAACCCTGAGGGGTTACTATGGCTACACCTTC	CASSEGTLRGYYGYTF
TRBV2	.	TRBJ2-7	.	TGTGCCAGCACACCAGGGCCCCGGGGACACGAGCAGTACTTC	CASTPGPRGHEQYF
TRBV7-2	.	TRBJ1-2	.	TGTGCCAGCAGCTCAGGGGAGGGTGGCTACACCTTC	CASSSGEGGYTF
TRBV5-8	.	TRBJ2-7	.	TGTGCCAGCAGCACACTCGGGGTATACGAGCAGTACTTC	CASSTLGVYEQYF
TRBV6-4	.	TRBJ2-7	TRBD2	TGTGCCAGCAAAAGGACTAGCGCGTACTCCGAGCAGTACTTC	CASKRTSAYSEQYF
TRBV5-6	many	TRBJ2-2	.	TGTGCCAGCAGTACGGGGGTTTCTGGGGAGCTGTTTTTT	CASSTGVSGELFF
TRBV19	.	TRBJ2-7	TRBD2	TGTGCCAGTAGGGAGTCAGCGGGGGGATCCTACGAGCAGTACTTC	CASRESAGGSYEQYF